These 11 T cell receptor beta chains came from one sample sequenced in a study of shared clonotypes between healthy human individuals. Method: immunoSEQ multiplex PCR; TCRdb's copy keeps in-frame clones and lacks some. The table shows around 1.4 million clones, with approximately 98.5% occurring only once. What was sequenced was naive CD4+ T cells sorted from blood. The subset here: CD45RA+ positively selected. The receptors come from a man between 25 and 39 years old in good health.

This chain uses TRBV7-9 with TRBJ1-1, with 8 bases aligning to TRBD1. Germline V lookup: CDR1 SEHNR, CDR2 FQNEAQ (reference sequence). The CDR3 covers 13 residues. Trimming took 5 bases from V and 8 from J; bases not matched to a gene: 7. In DNA form, the CDR3 reads TGTGCCAGCAGCCTCCGACAGGGGAGAGAAGCTTTCTTT. Its translation: CASSLRQGREAFF. The variable domain in full, with the rest retrieved from reference TRBV7-9 and TRBJ1-1, is DTGVSQNPRHKITKRGQNVTFRCDPISEHNRLYWYRQTLGQGPEFLTYFQNEAQLEKSRLLSDRFSAERPKGSFSTLEIQRTEQGDSAMYLCASSLRQGREAFFGQGTRLTVV.

The V gene is TRBV15, the J gene TRBJ2-1; 7 bases line up with TRBD2. CDR1 and CDR2 (germline): LNHNV, YYDKDF (reference sequence). The CDR3 is 15 amino acids. The ends lost 0 bases at V and 8 bases at J; junction bases unmatched: 7. In DNA form, the CDR3 reads TGTGCCACCAGCAGAGACGCGGGAGTTGTTGATGAGCAGTTCTTC. Encoded protein: CATSRDAGVVDEQFF.

The rearrangement joins TRBV7-6 to TRBJ2-3; 9 positions agree with TRBD2. Germline CDR1 SGHVS, CDR2 FNYEAQ. V shed 5 bases, J shed 2 bases, and the junction held 11 bases outside the gene matches. The CDR3 runs 17 residues. CDR3 nucleotide sequence: TGTGCCAGCAGCCGTCCAGCTAGCGGGGATTTCACAGATACGCAGTATTTT. As protein: CASSRPASGDFTDTQYF.

The chain combines TRBV28 with TRBJ1-2; the D is unclear. Trimming removed 1 base at V and 0 bases at J, with 12 bases between. The germline gives CDR1 MDHEN, CDR2 SYDVKM. This CDR3 contains 16 residues. The CDR3 loop reads CASSLYPERANYGYTF. The CDR3 DNA reads as TGTGCCAGCAGTTTATACCCGGAGCGAGCTAACTATGGCTACACCTTC.

The table lists this clone with a count of one. This chain uses TRBV6-6 with TRBJ1-1; D possibly corresponds to TRBD1 (6 bases). The V end lost 6 bases, the J end lost 3 bases, and 14 bases lay between the germline ends. This CDR3 spans 14 amino acids. The germline CDR1 and CDR2 sequences are MNHNY and SVGAGI (reference sequence). The CDR3 DNA sequence: TGTGCCAGCAGCCTTACAGGGATGTACACTGAAGCTTTCTTT. Encoded protein: CASSLTGMYTEAFF.

This sequence joins TRBV15 and TRBJ1-3, with unresolved D. CDR1 LNHNV and CDR2 YYDKDF come from the germline V gene (reference sequence). This CDR3 contains 19 residues. V was clipped by 0 bases and J by 0 bases, with 18 bases between them. The CDR3 sequence is CATSREVFGLLSSGNTIYF. CDR3 sequence (DNA): TGTGCCACCAGCAGAGAGGTTTTCGGCTTACTCTCCTCTGGAAACACCATATATTTT. Combining the CDR3 with reference TRBV15 and TRBJ1-3 gives the whole variable domain DAMVIQNPRYQVTQFGKPVTLSCSQTLNHNVMYWYQQKSSQAPKLLFHYYDKDFNNEADTPDNFQSRRPNTSFCFLDIRSPGLGDTAMYLCATSREVFGLLSSGNTIYFGEGSWLTVV.

V is TRBV19 and J is TRBJ2-7, with 12 bases lining up with TRBD2. Trimming at V came to 6 bases and at J to 4 bases, leaving 7 bases not matched to a gene. This CDR3 comprises 15 residues. Germline V gene lookup returns CDR1 LNHDA and CDR2 SQIVND (reference sequence). Here the CDR3 reads CASSLTSGSKYEQYF. The CDR3 bases are TGTGCCAGTAGCCTGACTAGCGGGAGCAAGTACGAGCAGTACTTC.

This clone was seen just once. V gene TRBV4-2 combines with J gene TRBJ2-1; TRBD2 matches 7 bases. Germline V gene lookup returns CDR1 LGHNA and CDR2 YNFKEQ. The CDR3 is 16 amino acids. V was clipped by 4 bases and J by 2 bases; unmatched bases: 8. This chain's CDR3 is CASSLRTSGAYNEQFF. CDR3 sequence (DNA): TGTGCCAGCAGCCTAAGGACGAGCGGGGCCTACAATGAGCAGTTCTTC.

V usage is TRBV19 and J usage is TRBJ2-6, with D perhaps being TRBD1 or TRBD2 (5 bases each). Trimming shortened V by 5 bases and J by 0 bases, and 14 bases separated the two germline ends. This CDR3 region has 17 residues. Germline V lookup: CDR1 LNHDA, CDR2 SQIVND (reference sequence). Written as DNA, the CDR3 is TGTGCCAGTAGTTATTGGTTGGGGGACTCTGGGGCCAACGTCCTGACTTTC. This codes for CASSYWLGDSGANVLTF.

This sequence joins TRBV9 and TRBJ2-7; D uncertain. CDR1 is SGDLS, CDR2 YYNGEE, per germline. The CDR3 is made up of 14 amino acids. V shed 4 bases and J shed 5 bases, with 16 bases lying between them. The CDR3 spells CASSKSPFVDEQYF. Written as DNA, the CDR3 is TGTGCCAGCAGCAAATCTCCCTTTGTAGACGAGCAGTACTTC.

This chain joins TRBV15 and TRBJ2-3; D gene unclear. The CDR3 loop spans 15 amino acids. Per germline, CDR1 LNHNV and CDR2 YYDKDF (reference sequence). V gave up 1 base and J gave up 4 bases, with 12 bases separating them. The CDR3 DNA reads as TGTGCCACCAGCAGAGTGCGGCTCTCGCCAGATACGCAGTATTTT. As protein: CATSRVRLSPDTQYF.